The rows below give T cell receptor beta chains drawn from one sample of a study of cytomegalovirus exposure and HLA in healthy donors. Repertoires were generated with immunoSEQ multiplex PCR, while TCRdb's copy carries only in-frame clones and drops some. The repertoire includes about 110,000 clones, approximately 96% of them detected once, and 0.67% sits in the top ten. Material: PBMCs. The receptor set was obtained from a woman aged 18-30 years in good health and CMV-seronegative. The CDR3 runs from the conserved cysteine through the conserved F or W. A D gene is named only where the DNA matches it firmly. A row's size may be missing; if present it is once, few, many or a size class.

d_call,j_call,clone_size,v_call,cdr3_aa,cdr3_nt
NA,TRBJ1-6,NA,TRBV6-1,CASSEALATGPNSPLHF,TGTGCCAGCAGTGAAGCGCTTGCGACAGGACCGAATTCACCCCTCCACTTT
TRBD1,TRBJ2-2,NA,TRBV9,CASSVGPGQGSTGELFF,TGTGCCAGCAGCGTAGGACCGGGACAGGGAAGCACCGGGGAGCTGTTTTTT
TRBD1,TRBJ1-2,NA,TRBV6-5,CASSYNPRAGGNGYTF,TGTGCCAGCAGTTACAACCCTCGGGCAGGGGGGAATGGCTACACCTTC
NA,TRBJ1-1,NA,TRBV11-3,CASSSSGLVNTEAFF,TGTGCCAGCAGTAGCAGTGGACTGGTGAACACTGAAGCTTTCTTT
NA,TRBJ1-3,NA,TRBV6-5,CASKKANTIYF,TGTGCCAGCAAAAAAGCTAACACCATATATTTT
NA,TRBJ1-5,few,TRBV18,CASSPNRNSNQPQHF,TGTGCCAGCTCACCAAACAGGAATAGCAATCAGCCCCAGCATTTT
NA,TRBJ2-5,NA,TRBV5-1,CASSLEGGLSVETQYF,TGCGCCAGCAGCTTGGAGGGGGGGTTGAGTGTGGAGACCCAGTACTTC
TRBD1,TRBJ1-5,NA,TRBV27,CASSDRVGQPQHF,TGTGCCAGCAGTGACAGGGTTGGACAGCCCCAGCATTTT
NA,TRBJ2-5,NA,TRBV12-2,CASRLPPGTPETQYF,TGTGCAAGTCGCTTACCCCCGGGTACCCCCGAGACCCAGTACTTC
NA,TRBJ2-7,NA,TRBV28,CASSLGGSSYEQYF,TGTGCCAGCAGTTTAGGGGGGAGCTCCTACGAGCAGTACTTC
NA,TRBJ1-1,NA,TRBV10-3,CATGGGETAFF,TGTGCCACTGGGGGGGGAGAGACAGCTTTCTTT
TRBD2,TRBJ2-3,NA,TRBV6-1,CASSEALLAGGAGDTQYF,TGTGCCAGCAGTGAAGCGCTCTTGGCGGGGGGGGCGGGGGATACGCAGTATTTT
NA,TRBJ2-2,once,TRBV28,CASTLQGVGGELFF,TGTGCCAGCACCCTACAGGGTGTCGGCGGGGAGCTGTTTTTT
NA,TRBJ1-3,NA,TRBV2,CASRDQEALRRNTIYF,TGTGCCAGCAGAGATCAGGAAGCCCTCCGGAGAAACACCATATATTTT
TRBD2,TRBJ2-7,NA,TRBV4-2,CASSQGAGGGGTYEQYF,TGTGCCAGCAGCCAGGGGGCGGGCGGGGGGGGTACCTACGAGCAGTACTTC
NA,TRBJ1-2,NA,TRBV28,CASIASGGGGYTF,TGTGCCAGCATCGCGTCCGGGGGGGGTGGCTACACCTTC
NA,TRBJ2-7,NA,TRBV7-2,CASSSYPGYEQYF,TGTGCCAGCAGCTCTTACCCGGGCTACGAGCAGTACTTC
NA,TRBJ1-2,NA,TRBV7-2,CASSLNSYGYTF,TGTGCCAGCAGCTTAAATTCATATGGCTACACCTTC
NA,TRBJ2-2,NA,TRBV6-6,CASTRTGGELFF,TGTGCCAGCACCCGAACAGGCGGGGAGCTGTTTTTT
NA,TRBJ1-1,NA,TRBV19,CASSRLTGVRTEAFF,TGTGCCAGTAGTAGGCTTACGGGGGTCAGAACTGAAGCTTTCTTT
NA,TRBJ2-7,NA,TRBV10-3,CAISESTTYEQYF,TGTGCCATCAGTGAGTCGACTACCTACGAGCAGTACTTC
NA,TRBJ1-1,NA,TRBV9,CASSTQEGNTEAFF,TGTGCCAGCAGCACCCAGGAGGGGAACACTGAAGCTTTCTTT
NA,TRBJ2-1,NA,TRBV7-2,CASSLSRYNEQFF,TGTGCCAGCAGCTTGAGCAGGTACAATGAGCAGTTCTTC
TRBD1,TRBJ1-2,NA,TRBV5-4,CASSERQGGVYGYTF,TGTGCCAGCAGCGAGAGACAGGGGGGGGTCTATGGCTACACCTTC
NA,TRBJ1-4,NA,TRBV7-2,CASSVTGPNEKLFF,TGTGCCAGCAGCGTGACAGGACCTAATGAAAAACTGTTTTTT
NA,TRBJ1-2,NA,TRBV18,CATQGDTVYGYTF,TGTGCCACCCAAGGCGACACGGTCTATGGCTACACCTTC
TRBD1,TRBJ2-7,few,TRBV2,CATATGGVGEQYF,TGTGCCACAGCGACAGGGGGAGTTGGCGAGCAGTACTTC
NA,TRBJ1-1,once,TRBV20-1,CSVLGTVRAFF,TGCAGTGTACTGGGTACAGTTCGAGCTTTCTTT
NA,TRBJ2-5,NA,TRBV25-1,CASSERPPGLETQYF,TGTGCCAGCAGTGAACGACCGCCGGGATTAGAGACCCAGTACTTC
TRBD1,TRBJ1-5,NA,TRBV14,CASSPLTGGNQPQHF,TGTGCCAGCAGCCCCCTGACAGGGGGCAATCAGCCCCAGCATTTT
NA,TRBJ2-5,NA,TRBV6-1,CASSEPARGETQYF,TGTGCCAGCAGTGAACCGGCGAGGGGGGAGACCCAGTACTTC
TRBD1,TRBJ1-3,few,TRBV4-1,CASSPRGQNSGNTIYF,TGCGCCAGCAGCCCAAGGGGACAGAACTCTGGAAACACCATATATTTT
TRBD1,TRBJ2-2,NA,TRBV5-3,CARSPGFSGTGGDTGELFF,TGTGCCAGAAGCCCTGGATTCTCCGGGACAGGGGGCGACACCGGGGAGCTGTTTTTT
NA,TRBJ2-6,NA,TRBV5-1,CASSPESGANVLTF,TGCGCCAGCAGCCCCGAGTCGGGGGCCAACGTCCTGACTTTC
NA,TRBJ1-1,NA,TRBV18,CASSPTLYDMLTFF,TGTGCCAGCTCACCGACCTTATACGACATGTTGACTTTCTTT
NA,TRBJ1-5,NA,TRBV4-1,CASSQGWGRYQPQHF,TGCGCCAGCAGCCAAGGGTGGGGGCGGTATCAGCCCCAGCATTTT
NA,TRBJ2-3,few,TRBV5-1,CASSLPTSTDTQYF,TGCGCCAGCAGCTTGCCTACTAGCACAGATACGCAGTATTTT
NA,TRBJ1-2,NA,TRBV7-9,CASSLAGTPKGYTF,TGTGCCAGCAGCTTAGCAGGGACACCTAAGGGCTACACCTTC
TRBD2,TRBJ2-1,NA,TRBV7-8,CASSLRAGASYNEQFF,TGTGCCAGCAGCTTAAGGGCGGGAGCGTCCTACAATGAGCAGTTCTTC
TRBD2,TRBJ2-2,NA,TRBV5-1,CASSHGLVQGTGELFF,TGCGCCAGCAGCCATGGACTAGTTCAGGGCACCGGGGAGCTGTTTTTT
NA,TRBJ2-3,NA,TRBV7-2,CASSPLRRDTQYF,TGTGCCAGCAGCCCTTTAAGGAGAGATACGCAGTATTTT
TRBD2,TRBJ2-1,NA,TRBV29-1,CSARSVAGGREQFF,TGCAGCGCCCGTTCGGTAGCGGGGGGGCGAGAGCAGTTCTTC
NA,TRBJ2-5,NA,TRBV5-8,CASSLRSRAETQYF,TGTGCCAGCAGCTTACGGTCCAGGGCCGAGACCCAGTACTTC
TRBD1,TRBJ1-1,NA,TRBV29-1,CSVVPGQEYTEAFF,TGCAGCGTTGTCCCAGGACAGGAGTACACTGAAGCTTTCTTT
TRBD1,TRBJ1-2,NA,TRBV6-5,CASSIGQGANYGYTF,TGTGCCAGCAGCATAGGACAGGGGGCTAACTATGGCTACACCTTC
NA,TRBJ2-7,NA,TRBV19,CASSILSRFSGSYEQYF,TGTGCCAGTAGTATCCTCTCGCGGTTCTCGGGCTCCTACGAGCAGTACTTC
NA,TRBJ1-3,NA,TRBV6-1,CAAQGLTGNTIYF,TGTGCCGCACAGGGTCTCACCGGAAACACCATATATTTT
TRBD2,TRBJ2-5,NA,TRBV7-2,CASSWTSGSQETQYF,TGTGCCAGCAGCTGGACTAGCGGGTCCCAAGAGACCCAGTACTTC
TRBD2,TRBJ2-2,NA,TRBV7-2,CASSRIDSGGAWSGELFF,TGTGCCAGCAGCCGTATCGATAGCGGGGGGGCATGGTCCGGGGAGCTGTTTTTT
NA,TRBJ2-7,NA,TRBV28,CASRFQGGTGEQYF,TGTGCCAGCAGGTTCCAGGGGGGCACGGGCGAGCAGTACTTC